Presented here are 7 T cell receptor beta chains from one specimen sequenced in a study of identical twins. Using its own MiXCR run on the 5' RACE reads, TCRdb lists one record per CDR3 protein. The profile shows some 210,000 distinct CDR3 sequences, approximately 15% of them singletons. These sequences were also reported in another study, on T cells expressing NK-cell markers.

The source material was CD8+ T cells sorted from blood. These receptors came from a woman aged 18-29 years in good health.

This chain connects TRBV7-2 to TRBJ1-2; no clear D. The CDR3 is made up of 15 amino acids. CDR1 is SGHTA and CDR2 is FQGNSA in the germline V gene. The V end lost 5 bases, the J end lost 0 bases, and 13 bases lay between the germline ends. The CDR3 spells CASSLRLRANYGYTF. The CDR3 DNA sequence: TGTGCCAGCAGCCTTCGACTGCGAGCTAACTATGGCTACACCTTC.

This clonotype turned up a few times. The genes are TRBV5-1 and TRBJ2-1, with a tentative D call TRBD1 (6 bases). Germline CDR1 and CDR2: SGHRS and YFSETQ. Trimming took off 5 bases at V and 7 bases at J, with 22 bases between the two ends. CDR3 size: 16 residues. CDR3 DNA: TGCGCCAGCAGTCGGTGGGGGCAGGGGCCGGAAAATGAGCAGTTCTTC. This gives the protein CASSRWGQGPENEQFF.

The CDR3 bases are TGCAGCGTTGTGAAGGGGAAAGCTTTCTTT. Residues: CSVVKGKAFF. The chain joins TRBV29-1 to TRBJ1-1; D possibly corresponds to TRBD1 (5 bases). Germline lookup yields CDR1 SQVTM and CDR2 ANQGSEA. The CDR3 totals 10 residues. V was cut by 4 bases and J by 9 bases, with 9 bases left in between. The complete variable domain, with remaining parts taken from reference TRBV29-1 and TRBJ1-1, reads SAVISQKPSRDICQRGTSLTIQCQVDSQVTMMFWYRQQPGQSLTLIATANQGSEATYESGFVIDKFPISRPNLTFSTLTVSNMSPEDSSIYLCSVVKGKAFFGQGTRLTVV.

This clonotype was seen a few times. J is TRBJ1-2 and V is TRBV12-3 or TRBV12-4, with a tentative D call TRBD1 (6 bases). The V end was cut by 6 bases, the J end by 9 bases, with 14 bases between. This CDR3 is built from 12 residues. This CDR3 is CASSFTGLRYTF. CDR3 DNA sequence: TGTGCCAGCAGCTTCACAGGGTTGCGCTACACCTTC.

There are many counts of this clonotype. The rearrangement uses TRBV18 and TRBJ2-7; D is unclear. Germline assignment: CDR1 KGHSH and CDR2 LQKENI. This CDR3 comprises 14 residues. V lost 3 bases to trimming and J lost 2 bases, with 11 bases between them. This CDR3 reads CASSPFSPTYEQYF. The DNA of the CDR3 is TGTGCCAGCTCACCGTTTAGCCCGACCTACGAGCAGTACTTC.

This clonotype appeared many times. The rearrangement links TRBV10-3 to TRBJ1-2; a possible D gene is TRBD1 (5 bases). The CDR3 length is 13 residues. The germline gives CDR1 ENHRY, CDR2 SYGVKD. Trimming cost V 7 bases and J 7 bases, with 16 bases left between them. CDR3 in DNA: TGTGCCATCAACCCCGGGACGATCCGTGGCTACACCTTC. Its translation: CAINPGTIRGYTF.

There are a few counts of this clonotype. The chain couples TRBV3-1 to TRBJ2-7, with D possibly matching TRBD1 (5 bases). CDR3 size: 14 residues. CDR1 and CDR2 (germline): LGHDT, YNNKEL (reference sequence). Trimming took off 4 bases at V and 3 bases at J, with 13 bases between the two ends. The CDR3 bases are TGTGCCAGCAGCCCCCCGGAAGGGGTCTACGAGCAGTACTTC. Translation: CASSPPEGVYEQYF.